Listed below are T cell receptor beta chains from one sample, sequenced in a study of vaccination and CD4 T cells after COVID-19. One entry per CDR3 protein results from TCRdb running MiXCR on the PCR reads. The data contain some 11,000 distinct CDR3 sequences, 32% of them singletons. The antigens these receptors bind are not known. Input material: CD4+ T cells from blood, cultured in vitro. The source of these receptors is a human donor in good health. Each CDR3 is given with its conserved first and last residue. D genes are given only for firm matches. Size values are once, few and many counts, or a class for expanded clones, and some rows have none.

clone_size: few; d_call: -; v_call: TRBV28; j_call: TRBJ2-7; cdr3_nt: TGTGCCAGCAGTTTATTGTTACAGGGAGGTTGGGACGAGCAGTACTTC; cdr3_aa: CASSLLLQGGWDEQYF
clone_size: few; d_call: TRBD1; v_call: TRBV27; j_call: TRBJ2-6; cdr3_nt: TGTGCCAGCAGTCCTGGGACAGGGGTGCCTGGGGCCAACGTCCTGACTTTC; cdr3_aa: CASSPGTGVPGANVLTF
clone_size: -; d_call: -; v_call: TRBV7-9; j_call: TRBJ1-1; cdr3_nt: TGTGCCAGCAGCGATCCGGTCGAAGCTTTCTTT; cdr3_aa: CASSDPVEAFF
clone_size: few; d_call: -; v_call: TRBV7-7; j_call: TRBJ2-3; cdr3_nt: TGTGCTAGCAGCAAGGGGCCTAACACAGATACGCAGTATTTT; cdr3_aa: CASSKGPNTDTQYF
clone_size: -; d_call: TRBD1; v_call: TRBV7-2; j_call: TRBJ1-2; cdr3_nt: TGTGCCAGCAGCTTAGGGGACAGAAGATACTATGGCTACACCTTC; cdr3_aa: CASSLGDRRYYGYTF
clone_size: -; d_call: -; v_call: TRBV20-1; j_call: TRBJ1-2; cdr3_nt: TGCAGTGCTAGAGGTCAGGGTGACTATGGCTACACCTTC; cdr3_aa: CSARGQGDYGYTF
clone_size: few; d_call: -; v_call: TRBV20-1; j_call: TRBJ1-2; cdr3_nt: TGCAGCCTTGTAAGGACTGTCTATGGCTACACCTTC; cdr3_aa: CSLVRTVYGYTF
clone_size: -; d_call: TRBD1; v_call: TRBV10-3; j_call: TRBJ2-7; cdr3_nt: TGTGCCATACAGACAGGGACCGACGAGCAGTACTTC; cdr3_aa: CAIQTGTDEQYF
clone_size: -; d_call: -; v_call: TRBV6-1; j_call: TRBJ2-6; cdr3_nt: TGTGCCCTCCTCCGTGGGGCCAACGTCCTGACTTTC; cdr3_aa: CALLRGANVLTF
clone_size: -; d_call: -; v_call: TRBV5-1; j_call: TRBJ2-5; cdr3_nt: TGCGCCAGCGGTGCTGGAGAGACCCAGTACTTC; cdr3_aa: CASGAGETQYF
clone_size: few; d_call: -; v_call: TRBV6-1; j_call: TRBJ1-3; cdr3_nt: TGTGCCAGCACCCTCACGTGGGGAAGCTCTGGAAACACCATATATTTT; cdr3_aa: CASTLTWGSSGNTIYF
clone_size: -; d_call: -; v_call: TRBV20-1; j_call: TRBJ2-3; cdr3_nt: TGCAGTGCCTGTCAGGGGGGTGGGCTTACGCAGTATTTT; cdr3_aa: CSACQGGGLTQYF
clone_size: -; d_call: -; v_call: TRBV19; j_call: TRBJ2-1; cdr3_nt: TGTGCCAGTAGTATAGCCAGGGGAAGCTCCTACAATGAGCAGTTCTTC; cdr3_aa: CASSIARGSSYNEQFF
clone_size: -; d_call: -; v_call: TRBV7-2; j_call: TRBJ2-7; cdr3_nt: TGTGCCAGCAGCCCGAGGGCGGGCCTCTCCTACGAGCAGTACTTC; cdr3_aa: CASSPRAGLSYEQYF
clone_size: -; d_call: -; v_call: TRBV27; j_call: TRBJ1-2; cdr3_nt: TGTGCCAGCAGTCCCAATCGAGGGTGCTATGGCTACACCTTC; cdr3_aa: CASSPNRGCYGYTF
clone_size: -; d_call: -; v_call: TRBV6-1; j_call: TRBJ1-3; cdr3_nt: TGTGCCAGCAGTGAAAACGCAGGCTCTGGAAACACCATATATTTT; cdr3_aa: CASSENAGSGNTIYF
clone_size: few; d_call: -; v_call: TRBV20-1; j_call: TRBJ1-3; cdr3_nt: TGCAGTGCTAGCCCTCCTCAATCCTCCAACACCATATATTTT; cdr3_aa: CSASPPQSSNTIYF
clone_size: -; d_call: TRBD1; v_call: TRBV29-1; j_call: TRBJ2-3; cdr3_nt: TGCAGCGGGATACGGACAGGGGCCACAGATACGCAGTATTTT; cdr3_aa: CSGIRTGATDTQYF
clone_size: few; d_call: -; v_call: TRBV9; j_call: TRBJ2-5; cdr3_nt: TGTGCCAGCAGCGTAGGGATGGCTGGCGAGACCCAGTACTTC; cdr3_aa: CASSVGMAGETQYF
clone_size: -; d_call: -; v_call: TRBV19; j_call: TRBJ1-5; cdr3_nt: TGTGCCAGTAGTATTGGCAGGGCGGCTCAGCCCCAGCATTTT; cdr3_aa: CASSIGRAAQPQHF
clone_size: medium-sized; d_call: -; v_call: TRBV15; j_call: TRBJ1-5; cdr3_nt: TGTGCCACCAGCAGAGATTTTGCAGAGGATCAGCCCCAGCATTTT; cdr3_aa: CATSRDFAEDQPQHF
clone_size: -; d_call: -; v_call: TRBV27; j_call: TRBJ2-7; cdr3_nt: TGTGCCAGCAGTGAGATGGGGGGACACTTCTCCTACGAGCAGTACTTC; cdr3_aa: CASSEMGGHFSYEQYF
clone_size: -; d_call: TRBD1; v_call: TRBV20-1; j_call: TRBJ2-7; cdr3_nt: TGCAGTGCTAGTTTCGGGACAGCCTCCTACGAGCAGTACTTC; cdr3_aa: CSASFGTASYEQYF
clone_size: few; d_call: TRBD1; v_call: TRBV2; j_call: TRBJ1-2; cdr3_nt: TGTGCCAGCAGTTACGGGACAGGGAATGGCTACACCTTC; cdr3_aa: CASSYGTGNGYTF
clone_size: -; d_call: -; v_call: TRBV30; j_call: TRBJ1-6; cdr3_nt: TGTGCCTGCAATCTTCTGACAGCCTATAATTCACCCCTCCACTTT; cdr3_aa: CACNLLTAYNSPLHF
clone_size: -; d_call: TRBD2; v_call: TRBV6-1; j_call: TRBJ2-1; cdr3_nt: TGTGCCAGCAGTGAACAGCGGGAGAGGGTGGGGGAGCAGTTCTTC; cdr3_aa: CASSEQRERVGEQFF
clone_size: few; d_call: -; v_call: TRBV6-1; j_call: TRBJ1-3; cdr3_nt: TGTGCCAGCAGCAGCAGGGCCTCTGGAAACACCATATATTTT; cdr3_aa: CASSSRASGNTIYF
clone_size: once; d_call: -; v_call: TRBV29-1; j_call: TRBJ2-6; cdr3_nt: TGCAGCGTTGAGAAAGGGGGTGCGTCTGGGGCCAACGTCCTGACTTTC; cdr3_aa: CSVEKGGASGANVLTF
clone_size: -; d_call: TRBD1; v_call: TRBV7-8; j_call: TRBJ1-2; cdr3_nt: TGTGCCAGCAGCCGGGACAGGGCTGGCTACACCTTC; cdr3_aa: CASSRDRAGYTF
clone_size: -; d_call: TRBD1; v_call: TRBV19; j_call: TRBJ1-2; cdr3_nt: TGTGCCAGTAGGTTATTGCTGGGACAGATGGGAGATGGCGACACCTTC; cdr3_aa: CASRLLLGQMGDGDTF